This record looks at one T cell receptor (beta chain) sequence and its context. This CDR3 contains 16 residues. V lost 6 bases and J lost 3; bases outside the gene matches: 5. CDR1 and CDR2 (germline): KGHDR, SFDVKD. The record originates from a study of CD8 T cells in Susac syndrome. Random-hexamer reverse transcription was applied to roughly 0.45 to 1 ug RNA. immunoSEQ multiplex PCR amplified TCR beta CDR3 across 54 Vbeta, 13 Jbeta. TCRdb re-analysed the immunoSEQ multiplex PCR reads in MiXCR, keeping a single row per CDR3 protein. The repertoire holds around 170,000 distinct CDR3 sequences, with approximately 94% as singletons.

This rearrangement joins TRBV24-1 to TRBJ2-3; TRBD2 matches 13 bases. Input material: CD4+ T cells from PBMCs. The receptor was isolated from a human donor with Susac syndrome. This chain's CDR3 is CATSPGTSGTTDTQYF. As DNA, the CDR3 is TGTGCCACCAGTCCCGGGACTAGCGGGACTACAGATACGCAGTATTTT.